The 26 T cell receptor beta chains listed next were all sequenced from one sample in a study of blood T cell repertoires in COVID-19. Data came from immunoSEQ multiplex PCR; TCRdb stores just in-frame clones and leaves some out. The sample comprises about 200,000 clones, 80% to 90% of which are singletons, and 0.7% to 0.8% rests with the top ten. Sequencing was performed on peripheral blood. All receptors derive from an older woman with acute or convalescent COVID-19.

The chain carries TRBV18 and TRBJ2-5; D might be TRBD2 (6 bases). The CDR3 totals 15 residues. CDR1 is KGHSH, CDR2 LQKENI, per germline. Between the trimmed V and J ends, which lost 2 bases and 0 bases, there was a span of 10 bases. The chain's CDR3 is CASSPGGGYQETQYF. CDR3 DNA sequence: TGTGCCAGCTCACCAGGGGGAGGCTACCAAGAGACCCAGTACTTC.

This rearrangement joins TRBV19 to TRBJ2-5; 8 bases map to TRBD1. CDR3 length: 17 residues. Germline trimming cut 5 bases from V and 2 bases from J; bases unmatched to any gene: 13. CDR1 LNHDA and CDR2 SQIVND come from the germline V gene (reference sequence). CDR3 amino acids: CASSLYRQGARQETQYF. The CDR3 nucleotides read TGTGCCAGTAGTCTATACCGCCAGGGGGCTCGGCAAGAGACCCAGTACTTC.

This sequence joins TRBV3-1 (or the pseudogene TRBV3-2) and TRBJ1-2; D is ambiguous. V shed 1 base and J shed 5 bases, with 11 bases lying between them. CDR3 length equals 14 residues. The germline V gene has CDR1 LGHDT and CDR2 YNNKEL (reference sequence). CDR3 amino acids: CASSQGLRPYGYTF. In nucleotides, the CDR3 is TGTGCCAGCAGCCAAGGCTTGAGGCCTTATGGCTACACCTTC.

This chain uses TRBV7-2 with TRBJ1-1; no reliable D call. The CDR3 runs 15 residues. V dropped 4 bases and J dropped 4 bases, with 16 bases sitting between them. Germline CDR1 is SGHTA and CDR2 is FQGNSA. The CDR3 DNA reads as TGTGCCAGCAGCTCCAGAAGAGGGTGGGGCACTGAAGCTTTCTTT. This codes for CASSSRRGWGTEAFF.

This sequence joins TRBV6-5 and TRBJ1-1, with 7 bases fitting TRBD1. Germline assignment: CDR1 MNHEY and CDR2 SVGAGI. This CDR3 spans 13 amino acids. The V gene end was trimmed by 6 bases and the J gene end by 10 bases; junction bases not matched to a gene: 11. CDR3 in DNA: TGTGCCAGCAGGTATCGACAGGGAGGCGGAGCTTTCTTT. It codes for CASRYRQGGGAFF.

The chain carries TRBV11-1 and TRBJ2-1, with 10 nucleotides matching TRBD2. Germline V gene sequence: CDR1 SGHAT, CDR2 FQDESV (reference sequence). V shed 2 bases and J 9 bases; nucleotides not matched to a gene: 7. The CDR3 extends over 15 amino acids. The DNA for the CDR3 is TGTGCCAGCAGCTTAAAAGCGGGAGGGAATTTTGAGCAGTTCTTC. This sequence encodes CASSLKAGGNFEQFF.

The chain carries TRBV7-8 and TRBJ2-2; 11 bases fit TRBD1. Germline trimming cut 8 bases from V and 4 bases from J; bases unmatched to any gene: 6. In germline, CDR1 is SGHVS, CDR2 FQNEAQ. This CDR3 region has 15 residues. CDR3: CASSVGQGGTGELFF. The CDR3 nucleotides are TGTGCCAGCTCCGTGGGACAGGGGGGCACCGGGGAGCTGTTTTTT.

This rearrangement joins TRBV3-1 (or the pseudogene TRBV3-2) to TRBJ1-4; D gene uncertain. CDR3 length: 13 residues. Germline CDR1 reads LGHDT; CDR2 reads YNNKEL (reference sequence). The V end was cut by 4 bases, the J end by 12 bases, with 15 bases between. CDR3 in DNA: TGTGCCAGCAGCCCGGGAGCGTGGGCAGAACTGTTTTTT. Amino acids: CASSPGAWAELFF.

This clone was seen only once. The rearrangement links TRBV5-1 to TRBJ2-2; possibly TRBD1 for D (6 bases). The CDR3 is made up of 14 amino acids. In germline, CDR1 is SGHRS, CDR2 YFSETQ. V lost 2 bases, J lost 6 bases, and 11 bases lay in between. CDR3 region: CASSLDRPAGELFF. CDR3 nucleotides: TGCGCCAGCAGCTTAGACAGGCCGGCCGGGGAGCTGTTTTTT.

The chain joins TRBV12-3 or TRBV12-4 to TRBJ2-1, with D tentatively TRBD2 (6 bases). V was cut by 3 bases and J by 6 bases, with 9 bases left in between. This CDR3 contains 13 residues. The CDR3 bases are TGTGCCAGCAGTTTTTGGGGAGGCAATGAGCAGTTCTTC. The encoded protein is CASSFWGGNEQFF.

The chain links TRBV25-1 to TRBJ1-1; 7 bases map to TRBD1. The CDR3 consists of 11 residues. CDR1 MGHDK and CDR2 SYGVNS come from the germline V gene. V was clipped by 9 bases and J by 5 bases; unmatched bases: 3. The CDR3 spells CASARGTEAFF. CDR3 DNA: TGTGCCAGTGCCAGGGGGACTGAAGCTTTCTTT.

The chain links TRBV6-6 to TRBJ1-6; D is perhaps TRBD1 (5 bases). V dropped 6 bases and J dropped 7 bases, with 13 bases sitting between them. The germline CDR1 and CDR2 sequences are MNHNY and SVGAGI (reference sequence). The CDR3 consists of 14 residues. The CDR3 DNA reads as TGTGCCAGCAGCCCGGGGCGGGACAATTCACCCCTCCACTTT. This codes for CASSPGRDNSPLHF.

This clone appeared once. Written as DNA, the CDR3 is TGTGCCAGCAGTAAGCGGGACCCACCCTACGAGCAGTACTTC. Amino acid sequence: CASSKRDPPYEQYF. The genes are TRBV6-5 and TRBJ2-7, with 7 bases that match TRBD2. Germline assignment: CDR1 MNHEY and CDR2 SVGAGI. Trimming took 5 bases from V and 2 from J; bases not matched to a gene: 6. This CDR3 has 14 amino acids.

This chain uses TRBV19 with TRBJ2-2, with D possibly matching TRBD1 (6 bases). Germline CDR1 and CDR2: LNHDA and SQIVND (reference sequence). V dropped 6 bases and J dropped 3 bases, with 11 bases sitting between them. The CDR3 spans 14 residues. DNA for the CDR3: TGTGCCAGTAGCAGACAGGACTACACCGGGGAGCTGTTTTTT. This sequence encodes CASSRQDYTGELFF.

The CDR3 region is CASSQAGGRATDTQYF. The CDR3 bases are TGTGCCAGCAGCCAAGCCGGCGGGAGGGCAACAGATACGCAGTATTTT. The chain combines TRBV3-1 (or the pseudogene TRBV3-2) with TRBJ2-3; 9 bases match TRBD2. Germline assignment: CDR1 LGHDT and CDR2 YNNKEL (reference sequence). Trimming cost V 1 base and J 3 bases; bases outside gene matches: 5. The CDR3 extends over 16 amino acids.

V is TRBV6-1 and J is TRBJ2-1; 10 bases map to TRBD1. With V trimmed by 3 bases and J by 7 bases, 6 bases remained unmatched. The CDR3 extends over 15 amino acids. The germline V gene has CDR1 MNHNS and CDR2 SASEGT. The CDR3 spells CASSENSGQGNEQFF. The CDR3 coding sequence is TGTGCCAGCAGTGAGAATTCGGGACAGGGGAATGAGCAGTTCTTC.

The sample holds a few counts of this clone. J is TRBJ2-5 and V is TRBV5-1; unclear D gene. Germline V gene lookup returns CDR1 SGHRS and CDR2 YFSETQ. The CDR3 length is 14 residues. Deletions cut 4 bases from V and 3 bases from J, with 13 bases between. The CDR3 DNA sequence: TGCGCCAGCAGCCGTTCTAGTTCGAAAGAGACCCAGTACTTC. As protein: CASSRSSSKETQYF.

This chain uses TRBV5-1 with TRBJ2-1, with D tentatively TRBD2 (6 bases). Per the germline V gene, CDR1 is SGHRS and CDR2 is YFSETQ. Trimming shortened V by 0 bases and J by 2 bases, and 12 bases separated the two germline ends. This CDR3 is 16 amino acids long. In DNA, the CDR3 is TGCGCCAGCAGCTTGGGGGCGGGGATAACCTACAATGAGCAGTTCTTC. Protein product: CASSLGAGITYNEQFF.

The V gene is TRBV12-3 or TRBV12-4, the J gene TRBJ2-1, with D possibly matching TRBD1 (6 bases). Trimming removed 3 bases at V and 9 bases at J, with 12 bases between. The CDR3 length is 13 residues. CDR3 protein: CASSFQGMSEQFF. CDR3 nucleotides: TGTGCCAGCAGTTTTCAGGGGATGAGTGAGCAGTTCTTC.

The chain joins TRBV27 to TRBJ1-1, with 7 bases matching TRBD1. This CDR3 comprises 13 residues. Germline-derived CDR1 and CDR2 are MNHEY and SMNVEV (reference sequence). V was clipped by 7 bases and J by 6 bases; unmatched bases: 8. Here the CDR3 DNA reads TGTGCCAGCAAGACAGGGAAATACGCTGAAGCTTTCTTT. This gives the protein CASKTGKYAEAFF.

This clone has a single count. The chain couples TRBV6-5 to TRBJ1-5, with TRBD1 matching over 8 bases. The CDR3 sequence is 14 residues long. Trimming took 10 bases from V and 5 from J; bases not matched to a gene: 10. Germline assignment: CDR1 MNHEY and CDR2 SVGAGI. This chain's CDR3 is CATLPTTGDQPQHF. The CDR3 DNA is TGTGCCACCCTCCCCACGACAGGGGATCAGCCCCAGCATTTT.

The gene calls are TRBV10-2 and TRBJ2-1; no clear D gene. The CDR3 spans 12 residues. Trimming left V 2 bases short and J 4 bases short, with 3 bases between. CDR1 WSHSY and CDR2 SAAADI come from the germline V gene. The CDR3 loop reads CASSEQYNEQFF. The DNA for the CDR3 is TGCGCCAGCAGTGAGCAATACAATGAGCAGTTCTTC.

This chain joins TRBV7-8 and TRBJ1-2; a possible D gene is TRBD1 (5 bases). The V end was cut by 6 bases, the J end by 5 bases, with 16 bases between. Germline CDR1 is SGHVS and CDR2 is FQNEAQ. This CDR3 spans 14 amino acids. The CDR3 protein is CASSLDRGGYGYTF. For the CDR3, the DNA is TGTGCCAGCAGTCTAGACCGGGGGGGGTATGGCTACACCTTC.

The chain employs TRBV11-1 and TRBJ2-7; 9 bases are a match to TRBD1. CDR1 is SGHAT and CDR2 is FQDESV in the germline V gene (reference sequence). This CDR3 has 16 amino acids. V was clipped by 1 base and J by 3 bases; unmatched bases: 7. The CDR3 DNA is TGTGCCAGCAGCTTAGTCGGGACAGGGTCCTTCTACGAGCAGTACTTC. This encodes CASSLVGTGSFYEQYF.

Only a few counts were recorded for this clone. The chain combines TRBV5-8 with TRBJ1-4; D remains unclear. The CDR3 runs to 14 residues. Trimming stripped 4 bases from V and 7 bases from J, with 14 bases between. Germline V CDR1 and CDR2: SGHTS, YDEGEE. The CDR3 DNA follows: TGTGCCAGCAGCCGGGGAAGCAGAGCTGAAAAACTGTTTTTT. Translating gives CASSRGSRAEKLFF.

The chain is built from TRBV27 and TRBJ1-6; D remains unclear. V dropped 4 bases and J dropped 5 bases, with 9 bases sitting between them. Germline V gives CDR1 MNHEY, CDR2 SMNVEV (reference sequence). The CDR3 covers 14 residues. The CDR3 reads CASSSGMDNSPLHF. The CDR3 DNA reads as TGTGCCAGCAGTTCGGGGATGGATAATTCACCCCTCCACTTT.